This note documents a single T cell receptor beta chain sequence. Its specificity is not known. This record comes from a study of shared clonotypes between healthy human individuals. Study-wide points: Relative to their counterparts shared across all four donors, non-shared clonotypes exhibited diminished generation probabilities. Depth was large, yet rarefaction showed that sorted-subset sequencing was incomplete.

The J segment lost 2 bases and the V segment lost 3 bases, leaving 9 bases of the junction unmatched. CDR3 length: 16 residues. Germline V gives CDR1 MGHRA, CDR2 YSYEKL. TCRdb's copy holds only in-frame clones and misses some; the assay was immunoSEQ multiplex PCR. The sample has 2,500,000 or so clones, about 92% seen once. This TCR was recovered from a man between 18 and 35 years old in good health. The sequencing input was naive CD4+ T cells sorted from blood. Specified subset: CD45RA+ positively selected. V and J are TRBV4-1 and TRBJ2-7, with TRBD2 matching 8 bases. As DNA, the CDR3 is TGCGCCAGCAGCCATACCGGGACTAGTATACCCTACGAGCAGTACTTC. As protein: CASSHTGTSIPYEQYF.